The 17 T cell receptor beta chains listed next were all sequenced from one sample in a study of tumor-infiltrating lymphocytes in primary liver carcinoma. Reverse transcription of roughly 480 ng total RNA with a constant-region primer produced TCR beta cDNA. The TCR beta library was amplified through three nested multiplex PCR rounds in a modified ARM-PCR procedure. Forward primers for TRBV1-TRBV30 and a C-beta reverse primer served the first two PCR rounds, at roughly 10 cycles each. TCRdb called the multiplex PCR reads again in MiXCR, with one record for every CDR3 protein. The sample lists about 78,000 distinct CDR3 sequences, over 70% occurring once. DNA and RNA were both co-extracted from around 20-30 mg of bulk tissue that had not been sorted. Specimen: liver tumor tissue from sampling region 4. Stated subset: tumor region T4, right-lateral pole. The source is a woman aged 55 to 70 with primary liver carcinoma and hepatitis B virus infection.

The chain has TRBV24-1 and TRBJ2-5; no clear D. This CDR3 spans 12 amino acids. From germline, CDR1 is KGHDR and CDR2 SFDVKD. Trimming shortened V by 5 bases and J by 0 bases, and 3 bases separated the two germline ends. CDR3: CATSGNQETQYF. DNA of the CDR3: TGTGCCACCAGTGGGAACCAAGAGACCCAGTACTTC.

Details on this clonotype: The CDR3 does not close with the conserved phenylalanine or tryptophan, likely indicating a read error. The V and J genes are TRBV29-1 and TRBJ2-3, with D maybe TRBD1 (5 bases). Deletions cut 4 bases from V and 0 bases from J, with 11 bases between. The CDR3 covers 14 residues. Germline CDR1 reads SQVTM; CDR2 reads ANQGSEA. CDR3 protein: CSVVGQASTDTQYS. The CDR3 coding sequence is TGCAGCGTTGTTGGACAAGCTAGCACAGATACGCAGTATTCT.

The chain uses TRBV29-1 and TRBJ2-5; D may be TRBD1 or TRBD2 (6 bases each). The V gene's germline CDR1 is SQVTM and CDR2 ANQGSEA. Trimming removed 8 bases from V and 1 base from J, with 14 bases in between. The CDR3 consists of 13 residues. The DNA for the CDR3 is TGCAGCATTGGGCGGGACATCCAAGAGACCCAGTACTTC. It translates to CSIGRDIQETQYF.

About this clonotype itself: The germline gene is not matched at one end of the junction; a read error may be the cause. The chain has TRBV28 and TRBJ2-1; TRBD2 matches at 9 bases. The CDR3 consists of 17 residues. Germline V gene sequence: CDR1 MDHEN, CDR2 SYDVKM. In nucleotides, the CDR3 is TGTGCCAGCCCTCCCCGACCGGGGCTAGCGGGACACAATGAGCAGTCCTTC. Translation: CASPPRPGLAGHNEQSF.

Details on this clonotype: One end of the junction does not line up with germline, which may come from a read error. This chain connects TRBV29-1 to TRBJ1-3, with TRBD1 matching 7 bases. The germline V gene has CDR1 SQVTM and CDR2 ANQGSEA. The CDR3 is 12 residues long. This CDR3 reads CSIRGPGNTIYF. Written as DNA, the CDR3 is TGTAGCATTAGGGGGCCTGGAAACACCATATATTTT.

Worth noting for this clonotype: The junction departs from the called germline gene at one end, perhaps through a read error. The chain links TRBV30 to TRBJ2-7; no firm D call. Germline lookup yields CDR1 GTSNPN and CDR2 SVGIG (reference sequence). The length of the CDR3 is 14 residues. The CDR3 spells CALGILPRPYEQYF. CDR3 coding DNA: TGTGCCTTGGGGATACTTCCTCGACCCTACGAGCAGTACTTT.

The chain carries TRBV29-1 and TRBJ2-1; D is perhaps TRBD2 (5 bases). The V gene's germline CDR1 is SQVTM and CDR2 ANQGSEA. V was cut by 7 bases and J by 8 bases, with 21 bases left in between. The CDR3 covers 14 residues. The CDR3 protein is CSARSGFSRDEQFF. In DNA form, the CDR3 reads TGCAGCGCTCGGTCGGGATTTAGCCGCGATGAGCAGTTCTTC.

As concerns this clonotype: Its ends do not fully match the called genes, so a read error is possible. J is TRBJ2-1 and V is TRBV5-1; D might be TRBD2 (7 bases). CDR3 size: 15 residues. The V gene's germline CDR1 is SGHRS and CDR2 YFSETQ. The CDR3 nucleotides read TGCGCCAGCAACTTGTTGTTGGGAGGGGGCAATGAGCAGTTCTTC. The encoded protein is CASNLLLGGGNEQFF.

This clonotype was seen repeatedly, ten times or more. The genes are TRBV4-1 and TRBJ2-2; 8 nucleotides match TRBD1. CDR1 MGHRA and CDR2 YSYEKL come from the germline V gene. This CDR3 is built from 17 residues. V lost 3 bases, J lost 5 bases, and 11 bases stayed unmatched. As DNA, the CDR3 is TGCGCCAGCAGCCAGGACCCAGCAGGGGGCGGAACCGGGGAGCTGTTTTTT. Translated: CASSQDPAGGGTGELFF.

On this clonotype: This CDR3 fails to terminate in the conserved phenylalanine or tryptophan, so it likely reflects a read error. The DNA is omitted, as the CDR3 cannot be located on it reliably, and the CDR3 follows TCRdb's listing. The V gene is TRBV29-1, the J gene TRBJ2-3; the D call of TRBD1 is as the table states it, not checked on the DNA. 11 amino acids form the CDR3, both terminal residues included. The germline CDR1 and CDR2 sequences are SQVTM and ANQGSEA. The CDR3 sequence is CSVAGRERVCV.

This clonotype was seen repeatedly, ten times or more. The V gene is TRBV6-2 or TRBV6-3, the J gene TRBJ2-7; D is undetermined. Germline CDR1 MNHEY, CDR2 SVGEGT. The CDR3 covers 12 residues. V shed 7 bases and J shed 0 bases, with 7 bases lying between them. The CDR3 loop reads CASTSHSYEQYF. CDR3 nucleotides: TGTGCCAGCACTTCACACTCCTACGAGCAGTACTTC.

This clonotype has at least ten counts. The chain is built from TRBV5-6 and TRBJ1-5; D is undetermined. Germline CDR1 reads SGHDT; CDR2 reads YYEEEE. This CDR3 is built from 15 residues. The V end was cut by 4 bases, the J end by 3 bases, with 14 bases between. CDR3 region: CASSTSEVHNQPQHF. CDR3 in DNA: TGTGCCAGCAGCACCAGTGAAGTCCACAATCAGCCCCAGCATTTT.

Worth noting for this clonotype: One junction end disagrees with the germline gene, perhaps due to a read error. The J gene is TRBJ1-2, the V gene TRBV13, with 7 bases identical to TRBD1. The germline V gene encodes CDR1 PRHDT and CDR2 FYEKMQ (reference sequence). This CDR3 comprises 17 residues. CDR3 in amino acids: CASSSQLTGDNNYGYTF. DNA for the CDR3: TGCGCCAGCAGCTCCCAACTCACAGGGGATAATAACTATGGCTACACCTTC.

Concerning this clonotype itself: This could be a read error, since a much larger clone is one nucleotide away. This chain connects TRBV7-9 to TRBJ2-5; tentative D call: TRBD2 (6 bases). The CDR3 covers 13 residues. Germline lookup yields CDR1 SEHNR and CDR2 FQNEAQ (reference sequence). The CDR3 sequence is CASSFSSGETQHF. The CDR3 nucleotides are TGTGCCAGCAGCTTCTCGTCGGGGGAGACCCAGCACTTC.

Comment on this clonotype: One base away lies a much larger clone, so this may be a sequencing read error. J is TRBJ2-2 and V is TRBV24-1, with D perhaps TRBD1 or TRBD2 (5 bases each). The CDR3 runs to 15 residues. The V gene lost 9 bases and the J gene lost 0 bases, with 13 bases spanning the gap. CDR1 KGHDR and CDR2 SFDVKD come from the germline V gene. CDR3 DNA: TGTGCCACCCCAGGTGGGACCGCGAACACCGGGGAGCTGTTTTTT. This gives the protein CATPGGTANTGELFF.

On this clonotype itself: Just one base apart from a much larger clone, this may be a read error. The chain employs TRBV30 and TRBJ2-7; D could derive from TRBD1 or TRBD2 (5 bases each). Deletions cut 5 bases from V and 0 bases from J, with 14 bases between. Germline lookup yields CDR1 GTSNPN and CDR2 SVGIG (reference sequence). This CDR3 spans 14 amino acids. Here the CDR3 reads CAWATWDLSYEQYF. CDR3 coding DNA: TGTGCCTGGGCTACATGGGACCTCTCCTACGAGCAGTACTTC.

The sample holds one count of this clonotype. Since the CDR3 does not end with the conserved phenylalanine or tryptophan, this likely comes from a read error. The V call is TRBV28, the J call TRBJ2-7, with 8 bases matching TRBD1. The V and J ends lost 5 bases and 4 bases, in that order; junction bases with no gene match: 7. The germline CDR1 and CDR2 sequences are MDHEN and SYDVKM. The CDR3 covers 14 residues. In DNA form, the CDR3 reads TGTGCCAGCAGTCTCTGGGACAGGAGTTACGAGCAGTACTTA. It yields the protein CASSLWDRSYEQYL.